Each of the 3 T cell receptor beta chains below was sequenced from the same sample in a study of long-term antiretroviral therapy in people with HIV. The assay, immunoSEQ v3.0, was run at survey level. Repertoires were generated with immunoSEQ multiplex PCR, while TCRdb's copy carries only in-frame clones and drops some. Here the sample spans roughly 34,000 clones, roughly 94% being singletons. The material sequenced was unsorted PBMCs, taken around 5.5 years after starting antiretroviral therapy. All receptors come from a woman between 45 and 60 years old with HIV.

This chain links TRBV18 with TRBJ2-5, with unresolved D. The CDR3 length is 12 residues. Germline V lookup: CDR1 KGHSH, CDR2 LQKENI. The V end lost 3 bases, the J end lost 3 bases, and 5 bases lay between the germline ends. The CDR3 region is CASSPAKETQYF. The CDR3 nucleotides are TGTGCCAGCTCACCGGCAAAAGAGACCCAGTACTTC.

The chain carries TRBV5-6 and TRBJ2-7; 11 bases are a match to TRBD2. Germline assignment: CDR1 SGHDT and CDR2 YYEEEE. Losses at the gene ends were 5 bases for V and 5 bases for J; bases not matched to a gene: 12. This CDR3 is 16 amino acids long. Here the CDR3 DNA reads TGTGCCAGCAGTTCTCTCGGGACTAGCGGTCCCCACGAGCAGTACTTC. The encoded protein is CASSSLGTSGPHEQYF.

Notes on this clone: The same CDR3 is also encoded by other DNA sequences in this sample. The chain is built from TRBV5-1 and TRBJ2-7; D remains unclear. This CDR3 has 15 residues. Trimming removed 0 bases at V and 3 bases at J, with 13 bases between. Looked up from germline, CDR1 is SGHRS and CDR2 is YFSETQ. The CDR3 reads CASSLEAGRSYEQYF. The DNA for the CDR3 is TGCGCCAGCAGCTTGGAGGCAGGACGAAGCTACGAGCAGTACTTC.